These 10 T cell receptor beta chains share one sample of origin, sequenced in a study of identifying expanded T cells in peripheral blood. Clones were read by immunoSEQ multiplex PCR, and TCRdb kept only the in-frame ones, dropping some. This sample carries about 52,000 clones, 70% to 85% of them seen once, and the ten largest clones take 13% to 15%. The sequencing input was blood. The receptors derive from a person aged 18 to 75 in good health.

A remark on this clone: Since a much larger clone is just one base distant, this may be a read error. The CDR3 DNA sequence: TGTGCCAGCAGTGAAGGCAGGAACTATGGCTACACCTTC. This gives the protein CASSEGRNYGYTF. The V and J genes are TRBV6-1 and TRBJ1-2; unclear D gene. Trimming took 1 base from V and 2 from J, leaving 5 bases between them. Germline CDR1 and CDR2: MNHNS and SASEGT. The CDR3 spans 13 residues.

This clone was counted a few times. This chain connects TRBV6-5 to TRBJ2-2, with a tentative D call TRBD1 (7 bases). This CDR3 is built from 15 residues. CDR1 is MNHEY and CDR2 is SVGAGI in the germline V gene. V lost 8 bases, J lost 4 bases, and 17 bases lay in between. CDR3 coding DNA: TGTGCCAGCGTCGGAGGGGGCCTAAGCACCGGGGAGCTGTTTTTT. Translated: CASVGGGLSTGELFF.

This clone was counted a few times. V is TRBV10-1 and J is TRBJ1-2; D not certain. This CDR3 spans 13 amino acids. Germline loops: CDR1 WNHNN, CDR2 SYGVQD (reference sequence). Trimming stripped 6 bases from V and 2 bases from J, with 10 bases between. The chain's CDR3 is CASSRGYNYGYTF. The CDR3 DNA sequence: TGCGCCAGCAGCCGGGGATACAACTATGGCTACACCTTC.

V and J are TRBV11-2 and TRBJ1-1; no clear D gene. V lost 2 bases, J lost 1 base, and 8 bases lay in between. This CDR3 has 14 residues. Germline CDR1 SGHAT, CDR2 FQNNGV. This chain's CDR3 is CASSLRAGNTEAFF. CDR3 nucleotides: TGTGCCAGCAGCTTAAGGGCGGGGAACACTGAAGCTTTCTTT.

The chain has TRBV15 and TRBJ1-1; D gene unclear. Per germline, CDR1 LNHNV and CDR2 YYDKDF (reference sequence). This CDR3 is 16 amino acids long. Trimming left V 0 bases short and J 4 bases short, with 15 bases between. Here the CDR3 DNA reads TGTGCCACCAGCAGAGATCGGGGAGGAGCAGGCACTGAAGCTTTCTTT. As protein: CATSRDRGGAGTEAFF.

V and J are TRBV7-6 and TRBJ2-5; D could derive from TRBD1 or TRBD2 (5 bases each). V was clipped by 3 bases and J by 2 bases, with 10 bases between them. From germline, CDR1 is SGHVS and CDR2 FNYEAQ. This CDR3 has 14 residues. The CDR3 loop is CASSFGGVQETQYF. The CDR3 nucleotides are TGTGCCAGCAGCTTTGGGGGAGTGCAAGAGACCCAGTACTTC.

V and J are TRBV5-6 and TRBJ1-4, with 9 bases identical to TRBD1. The CDR3 has 14 amino acids. V lost 5 bases to trimming and J lost 2 bases; unmatched junction nucleotides: 1. CDR1 and CDR2 (germline): SGHDT, YYEEEE. CDR3 nucleotides: TGTGCCAGCAGGGGGACAGGGACTAATGAAAAACTGTTTTTT. The encoded protein is CASRGTGTNEKLFF. Full variable domain (rest looked up from reference TRBV5-6 and TRBJ1-4): DAGVTQSPTHLIKTRGQQVTLRCSPKSGHDTVSWYQQALGQGPQFIFQYYEEEERQRGNFPDRFSGHQFPNYSSELNVNALLLGDSALYLCASRGTGTNEKLFFGSGTQLSVL.

This chain connects TRBV13 to TRBJ2-3; unclear D gene. V lost 0 bases, J lost 8 bases, and 6 bases lay in between. Per the germline V gene, CDR1 is PRHDT and CDR2 is FYEKMQ (reference sequence). The CDR3 spans 12 residues. CDR3 sequence reads: CASSLGMSTQYF. The CDR3 DNA follows: TGTGCCAGCAGCTTAGGAATGAGTACGCAGTATTTT.

The V and J genes are TRBV5-1 and TRBJ1-1, with 9 bases fitting TRBD1. This CDR3 contains 16 residues. The germline V gene has CDR1 SGHRS and CDR2 YFSETQ. Germline trimming cut 1 base from V and 7 bases from J; bases unmatched to any gene: 11. The CDR3 nucleotides read TGCGCCAGCAGCTTGACTCAACCGGGACAGGGTAATGAAGCTTTCTTT. Amino acids: CASSLTQPGQGNEAFF.

V gene TRBV27 combines with J gene TRBJ2-1; D is undetermined. CDR1 and CDR2 (germline): MNHEY, SMNVEV (reference sequence). The CDR3 runs 11 residues. V was cut by 5 bases and J by 10 bases, with 9 bases left in between. Here the CDR3 reads CASSPGREQFF. DNA of the CDR3: TGTGCCAGCAGTCCGGGCCGAGAGCAGTTCTTC.